This T cell receptor (beta chain) was identified during a study of blood T cells in healthy people across ages. Study-wide findings and caveats: Older individuals had lower TCR beta diversity per million T cells (the decline was roughly linear).

Remarks on this clonotype: The antigen is unknown.

The J segment lost 10 bases and the V segment lost 1 base, leaving 10 bases of the junction unmatched. The CDR3 consists of 15 residues. CDR1 is LGHDT and CDR2 is YNNKEL in the germline V gene (reference sequence). Alongside a J-beta primer mix, a sample-barcoded 5' primer served in a second PCR lasting about 7 to 12 cycles. Sequencing recovered at least 2.5 million CDR3-containing paired-end reads from each sample. TCRdb reanalysed the 5' RACE reads using MiXCR and keeps one entry per CDR3 protein. The sample includes 600,000 to 900,000 distinct CDR3 sequences, about a quarter seen only once; the top ten take about 3%. The same sample was also used in a study of T cells of mothers and their children.

Input material: blood. The chain recombines TRBV3-1 with TRBJ2-1; TRBD2 matches 7 bases. The receptor's source is a boy younger than 18 in good health. CDR3 DNA sequence: TGTGCCAGCAGCCAAGGGGAGGGACCCGGGCGGGAGCAGTTCTTC. It codes for CASSQGEGPGREQFF.